This T cell receptor (beta chain) was recorded in a study of spatial heterogeneity in lung cancer. Study context: Across the raw uncorrected reads, a unique TCR and UMI combination was observed, on average, more than ten times.

Findings and caveats of the study: Counts that tracked tumor mutation counts were those of expanded intratumoral alpha and beta TCRs.

Time point in this sample: sample taken at primary tumor resection. Sequencing of whole RNA from tumor, nontumor lung or frozen PBMC involved no sorting. Regarding this clonotype: Antigen: not known. This beta chain is an unintended read in a library built for alpha chains; its size means little.

Every TCR cDNA molecule carried a tag that served as a unique molecular identifier. TCRdb redid the calling of the 5' RACE reads with MiXCR, one entry per CDR3 protein. This table holds roughly 8,000 distinct CDR3 sequences, approximately 7% found once. Trimming removed 5 bases from V and 4 bases from J, with 18 bases in between. Per the germline V gene, CDR1 is SNHLY and CDR2 is FYNNEI. This CDR3 is built from 16 residues. This specimen was lung tumor tissue, taken at surgery. The rearrangement links TRBV2 to TRBJ1-5; D perhaps matches TRBD1 (5 bases). The receptor was isolated from a female donor with early-stage non-small cell lung cancer. The DNA for the CDR3 is TGTGCCAGCAGTTACCGGGAAAGGGGTTTTAATCAGCCCCAGCATTTT. Its translation is CASSYRERGFNQPQHF.